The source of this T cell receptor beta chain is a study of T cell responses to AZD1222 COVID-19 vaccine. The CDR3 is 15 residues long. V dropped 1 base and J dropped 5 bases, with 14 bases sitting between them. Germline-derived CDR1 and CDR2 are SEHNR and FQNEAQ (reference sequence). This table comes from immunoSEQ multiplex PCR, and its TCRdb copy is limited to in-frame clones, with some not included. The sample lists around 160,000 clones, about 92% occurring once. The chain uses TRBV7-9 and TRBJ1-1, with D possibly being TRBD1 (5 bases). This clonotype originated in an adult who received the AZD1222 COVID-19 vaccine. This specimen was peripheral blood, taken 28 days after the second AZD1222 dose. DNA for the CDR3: TGTGCCAGCAGCTTAGAGGCCGCGGGGCGGACTGAAGCTTTCTTT. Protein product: CASSLEAAGRTEAFF.